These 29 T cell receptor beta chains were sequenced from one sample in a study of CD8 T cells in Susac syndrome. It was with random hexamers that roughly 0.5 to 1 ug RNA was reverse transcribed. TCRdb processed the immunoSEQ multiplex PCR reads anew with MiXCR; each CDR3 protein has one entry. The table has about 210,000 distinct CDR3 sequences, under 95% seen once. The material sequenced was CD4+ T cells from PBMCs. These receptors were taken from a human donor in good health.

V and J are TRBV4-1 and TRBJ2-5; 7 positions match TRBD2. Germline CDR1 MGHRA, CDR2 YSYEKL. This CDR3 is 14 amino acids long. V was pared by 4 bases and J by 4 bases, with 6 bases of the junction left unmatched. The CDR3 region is CASSLPGLPETQYF. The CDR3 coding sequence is TGCGCCAGCAGCCTACCGGGACTACCAGAGACCCAGTACTTC.

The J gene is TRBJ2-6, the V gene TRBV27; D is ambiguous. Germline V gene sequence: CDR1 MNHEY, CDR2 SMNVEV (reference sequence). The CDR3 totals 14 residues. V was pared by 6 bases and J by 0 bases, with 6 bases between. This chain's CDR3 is CASSRNSGANVLTF. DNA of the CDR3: TGTGCCAGCAGCCGAAACTCTGGGGCCAACGTCCTGACTTTC. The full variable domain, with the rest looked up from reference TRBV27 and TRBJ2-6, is EAQVTQNPRYLITVTGKKLTVTCSQNMNHEYMSWYRQDPGLGLRQIYYSMNVEVTDKGDVPEGYKVSRKEKRNFPLILESPSPNQTSLYFCASSRNSGANVLTFGAGSRLTVL.

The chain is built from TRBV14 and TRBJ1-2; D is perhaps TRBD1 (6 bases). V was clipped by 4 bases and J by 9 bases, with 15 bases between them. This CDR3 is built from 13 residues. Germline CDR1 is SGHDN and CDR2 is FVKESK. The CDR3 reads CASSPLTGFRYTF. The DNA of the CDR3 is TGTGCCAGCAGCCCCCTGACAGGATTCCGCTACACCTTC.

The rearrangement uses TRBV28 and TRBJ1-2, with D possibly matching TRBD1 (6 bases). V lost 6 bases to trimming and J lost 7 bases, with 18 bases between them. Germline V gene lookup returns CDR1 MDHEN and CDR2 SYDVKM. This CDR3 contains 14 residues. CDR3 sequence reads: CASRPPGAPGGYTF. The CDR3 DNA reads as TGTGCCAGCAGACCCCCGGGGGCGCCCGGTGGCTACACCTTC.

As DNA, the CDR3 is TGTGCCAGCAGCTTGTCCGGAGGAGAGACCCAGTACTTC. This codes for CASSLSGGETQYF. The chain joins TRBV5-6 to TRBJ2-5, with D maybe TRBD2 (5 bases). CDR3 length equals 13 residues. CDR1 is SGHDT, CDR2 YYEEEE, per germline. V lost 1 base to trimming and J lost 4 bases, with 8 bases between them.

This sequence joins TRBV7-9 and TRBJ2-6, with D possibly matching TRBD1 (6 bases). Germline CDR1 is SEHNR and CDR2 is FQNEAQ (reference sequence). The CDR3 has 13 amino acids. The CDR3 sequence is CQTGESGANVLTF. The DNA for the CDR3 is TGTCAGACAGGCGAATCTGGGGCCAACGTCCTGACTTTC.

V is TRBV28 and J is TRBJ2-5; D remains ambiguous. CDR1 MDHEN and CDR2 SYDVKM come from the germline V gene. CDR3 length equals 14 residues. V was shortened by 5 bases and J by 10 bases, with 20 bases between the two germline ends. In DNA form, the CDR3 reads TGTGCCAGCAGTCCACGATTTCCTACCTTCTTCCAGTACTTC. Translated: CASSPRFPTFFQYF.

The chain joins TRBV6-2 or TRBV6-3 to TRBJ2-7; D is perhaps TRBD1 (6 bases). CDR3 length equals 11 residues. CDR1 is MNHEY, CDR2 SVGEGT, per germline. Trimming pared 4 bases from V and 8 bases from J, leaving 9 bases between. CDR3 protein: CASSLQGKQYF. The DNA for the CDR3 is TGTGCCAGCAGTTTACAGGGAAAGCAGTACTTC.

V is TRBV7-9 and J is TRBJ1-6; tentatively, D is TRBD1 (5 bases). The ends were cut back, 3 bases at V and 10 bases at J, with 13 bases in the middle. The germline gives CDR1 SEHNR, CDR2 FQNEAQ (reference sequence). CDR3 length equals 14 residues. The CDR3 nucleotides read TGTGCCAGCAGCTTGTACACAGGCGGATCACCCCTCCACTTT. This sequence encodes CASSLYTGGSPLHF.

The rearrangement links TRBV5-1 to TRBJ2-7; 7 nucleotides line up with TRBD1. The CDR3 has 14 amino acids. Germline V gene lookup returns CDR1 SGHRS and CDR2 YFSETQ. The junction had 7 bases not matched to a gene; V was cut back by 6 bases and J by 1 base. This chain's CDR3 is CASTPTGPSYEQYF. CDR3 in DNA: TGCGCCAGCACCCCGACAGGGCCGTCCTACGAGCAGTACTTC.

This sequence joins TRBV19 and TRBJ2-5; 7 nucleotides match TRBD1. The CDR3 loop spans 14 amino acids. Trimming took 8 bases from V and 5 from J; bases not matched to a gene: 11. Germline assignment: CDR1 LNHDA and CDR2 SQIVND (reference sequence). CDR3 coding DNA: TGTGCCAGTTCAATTACAGGGGTTGAGGAGACCCAGTACTTC. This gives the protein CASSITGVEETQYF.

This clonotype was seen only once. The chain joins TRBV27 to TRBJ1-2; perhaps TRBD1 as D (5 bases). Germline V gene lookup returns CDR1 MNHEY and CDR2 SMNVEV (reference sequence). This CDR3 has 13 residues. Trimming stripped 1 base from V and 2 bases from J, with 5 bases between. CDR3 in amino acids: CASSLWGNYGYTF. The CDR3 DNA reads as TGTGCCAGCAGTTTATGGGGGAACTATGGCTACACCTTC.

Here the CDR3 DNA reads TGTGCCAGCAGTTCCGGACAGGGGGAGGTTGAAAAACTGTTTTTT. Protein sequence: CASSSGQGEVEKLFF. The rearrangement uses TRBV12-3 or TRBV12-4 and TRBJ1-4; 10 nucleotides line up with TRBD1. The CDR3 runs to 15 residues. J gave up 7 bases and V 4 bases, and 6 bases lay outside the gene matches.

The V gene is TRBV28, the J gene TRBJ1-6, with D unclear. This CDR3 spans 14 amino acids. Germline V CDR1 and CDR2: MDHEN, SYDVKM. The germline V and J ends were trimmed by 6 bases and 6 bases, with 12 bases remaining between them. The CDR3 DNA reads TGTGCCAGCAGGAAGGATGGGCTTAATTCACCCCTCCACTTT. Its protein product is CASRKDGLNSPLHF.

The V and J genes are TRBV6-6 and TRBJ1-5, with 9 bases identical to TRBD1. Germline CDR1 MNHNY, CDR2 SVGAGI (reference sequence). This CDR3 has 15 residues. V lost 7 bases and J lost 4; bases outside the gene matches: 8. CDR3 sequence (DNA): TGTGCCAGCACCACAGATGGACAGGGGAATCAGCCCCAGCATTTT. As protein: CASTTDGQGNQPQHF.

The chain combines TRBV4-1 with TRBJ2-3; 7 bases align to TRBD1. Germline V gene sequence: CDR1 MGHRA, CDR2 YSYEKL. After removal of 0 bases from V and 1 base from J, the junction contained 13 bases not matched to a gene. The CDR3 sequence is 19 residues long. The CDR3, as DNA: TGCGCCAGCAGCCAAGATCGGGCCCAAGGGGGCCGGGGCACAGATACGCAGTATTTT. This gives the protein CASSQDRAQGGRGTDTQYF.

The CDR3 region has the DNA TGTGCCAGCAGCTTAACTGTAGGGAAGGGGGAGCTGTTTTTT. Encoded protein: CASSLTVGKGELFF. The chain joins TRBV7-2 to TRBJ2-2; D not resolved. With 2 bases removed from V and 8 bases from J, the gap between germline ends came to 12 bases. This CDR3 has 14 amino acids. Germline CDR1 and CDR2: SGHTA and FQGNSA. Full variable domain (missing parts from reference TRBV7-2 and TRBJ2-2): GAGVSQSPSNKVTEKGKDVELRCDPISGHTALYWYRQSLGQGLEFLIYFQGNSAPDKSGLPSDRFSAERTGGSVSTLTIQRTQQEDSAVYLCASSLTVGKGELFFGEGSRLTVL.

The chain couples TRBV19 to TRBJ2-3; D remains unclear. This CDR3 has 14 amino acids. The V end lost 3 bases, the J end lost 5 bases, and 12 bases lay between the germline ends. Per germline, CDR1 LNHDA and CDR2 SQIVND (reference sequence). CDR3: CASSIAYLGDTQYF. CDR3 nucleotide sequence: TGTGCCAGTAGTATCGCCTATTTGGGAGATACGCAGTATTTT.

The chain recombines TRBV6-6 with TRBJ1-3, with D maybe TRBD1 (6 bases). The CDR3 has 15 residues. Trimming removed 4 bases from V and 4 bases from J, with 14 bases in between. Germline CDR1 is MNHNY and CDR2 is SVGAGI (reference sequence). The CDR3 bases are TGTGCCAGCAGTTCTCAACAGGGATGGGGAAACACCATATATTTT. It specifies CASSSQQGWGNTIYF.

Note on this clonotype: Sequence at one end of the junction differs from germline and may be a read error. This chain's CDR3 is CASSQDNGGELFF. In nucleotides, the CDR3 is TGCGCCAGCAGCCAAGATAACGGTGGGGAGCTTTTTTTT. The V gene is TRBV4-1, the J gene TRBJ2-2; D might be TRBD2 (5 bases). Germline V lookup: CDR1 MGHRA, CDR2 YSYEKL. This CDR3 is built from 13 residues.

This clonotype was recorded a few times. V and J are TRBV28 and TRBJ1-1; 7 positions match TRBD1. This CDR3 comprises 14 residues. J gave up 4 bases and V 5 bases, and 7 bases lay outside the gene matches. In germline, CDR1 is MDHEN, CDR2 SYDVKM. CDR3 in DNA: TGTGCCAGCAGTCTAGACAGGGTGGTCACTGAAGCTTTCTTT. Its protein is CASSLDRVVTEAFF.

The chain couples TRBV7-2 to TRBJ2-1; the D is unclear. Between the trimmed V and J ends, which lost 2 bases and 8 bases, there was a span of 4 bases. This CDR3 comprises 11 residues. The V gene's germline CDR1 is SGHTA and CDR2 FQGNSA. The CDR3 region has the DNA TGTGCCAGCAGCTTAATGCATGAGCAGTTCTTC. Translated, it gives CASSLMHEQFF.

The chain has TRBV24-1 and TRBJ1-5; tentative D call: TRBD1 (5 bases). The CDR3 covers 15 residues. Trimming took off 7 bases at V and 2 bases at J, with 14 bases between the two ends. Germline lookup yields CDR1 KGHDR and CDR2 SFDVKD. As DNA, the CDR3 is TGTGCCACCAGCAATACAGGAATGGGCAATCAGCCCCAGCATTTT. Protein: CATSNTGMGNQPQHF.

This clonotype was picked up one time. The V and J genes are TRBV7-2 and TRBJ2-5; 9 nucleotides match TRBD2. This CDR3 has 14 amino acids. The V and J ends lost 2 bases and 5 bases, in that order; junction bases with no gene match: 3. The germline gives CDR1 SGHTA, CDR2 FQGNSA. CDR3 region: CASSLKRGAETQYF. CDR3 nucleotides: TGTGCCAGCAGCTTAAAGCGGGGGGCGGAGACCCAGTACTTC.

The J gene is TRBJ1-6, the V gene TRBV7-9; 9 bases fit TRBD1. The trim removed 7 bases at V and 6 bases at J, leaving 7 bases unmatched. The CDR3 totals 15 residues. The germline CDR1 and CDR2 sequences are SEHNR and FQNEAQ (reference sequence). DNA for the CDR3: TGTGCCAGCACCCCTCCGGGACAGGGTAATTCACCCCTCCACTTT. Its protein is CASTPPGQGNSPLHF. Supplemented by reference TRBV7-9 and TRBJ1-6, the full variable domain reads DTGVSQNPRHKITKRGQNVTFRCDPISEHNRLYWYRQTLGQGPEFLTYFQNEAQLEKSRLLSDRFSAERPKGSFSTLEIQRTEQGDSAMYLCASTPPGQGNSPLHFGNGTRLTVT.

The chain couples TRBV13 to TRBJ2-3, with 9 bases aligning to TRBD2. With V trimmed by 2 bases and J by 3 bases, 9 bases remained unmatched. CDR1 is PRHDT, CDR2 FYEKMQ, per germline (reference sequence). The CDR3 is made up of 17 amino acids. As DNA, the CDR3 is TGTGCCAGCAGCTTACTGCCTAGCGGGGCTGGAACAGATACGCAGTATTTT. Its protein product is CASSLLPSGAGTDTQYF.

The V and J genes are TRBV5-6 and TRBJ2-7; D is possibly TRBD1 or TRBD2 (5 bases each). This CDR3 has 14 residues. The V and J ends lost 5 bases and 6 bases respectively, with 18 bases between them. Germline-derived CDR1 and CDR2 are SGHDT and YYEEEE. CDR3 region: CASSQPGTSPEQYF. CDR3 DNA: TGTGCCAGCAGTCAACCGGGGACCTCTCCCGAGCAGTACTTC.

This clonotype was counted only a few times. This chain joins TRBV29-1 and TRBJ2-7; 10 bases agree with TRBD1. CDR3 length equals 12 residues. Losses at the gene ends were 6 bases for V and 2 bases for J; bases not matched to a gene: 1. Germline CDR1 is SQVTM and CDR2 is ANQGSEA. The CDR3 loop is CSVGTGAYEQYF. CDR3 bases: TGCAGCGTCGGGACAGGGGCCTACGAGCAGTACTTC.

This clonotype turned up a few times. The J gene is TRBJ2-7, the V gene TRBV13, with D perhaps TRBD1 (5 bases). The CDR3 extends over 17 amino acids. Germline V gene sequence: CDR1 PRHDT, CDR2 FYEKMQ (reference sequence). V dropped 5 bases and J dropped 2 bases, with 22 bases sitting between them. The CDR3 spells CASSAYDGVVGPYEQYF. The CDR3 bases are TGTGCCAGCAGCGCATATGATGGGGTGGTGGGGCCCTACGAGCAGTACTTC.